This TCR beta chain was sequenced in a study of breast tumors, draining lymph nodes, adjacent tissues. V was cut by 4 bases and J by 4 bases, with 7 bases left in between. The germline V gene encodes CDR1 LGHDT and CDR2 YNNKEL (reference sequence). CDR3 length equals 13 residues. There are many counts of this clonotype. Axillary draining lymph nodes of breast cancer patients supplied the node samples. TCRdb used MiXCR to reprocess the multiplex PCR reads, holding one entry per CDR3 protein. The table records 150,000 to 250,000 distinct CDR3 sequences, over 25% of them present only once. The rearrangement uses TRBV3-1 and TRBJ2-2; D gene uncertain. Sequencing input: axillary lymph node tissue. This sequence originates from a female donor with breast cancer. Some clones in this sample may be carry-over from other donors' samples. CDR3 sequence: CASSRVTTGELFF. The DNA for the CDR3 is TGTGCCAGCAGCCGAGTTACCACCGGGGAGCTGTTTTTT.